This entry concerns a single TCR beta chain. This sample was taken from a study of blood T cell repertoires in COVID-19. Overall study: The United States, Italy and Spain were the sources of the acute and convalescent COVID-19 samples.

Methods used by the authors: Amplification of reference gene primers was used by the study to estimate nucleated cell counts. Assay used: immunoSEQ multiplex PCR; TCRdb lists only in-frame clones, some missing. The D gene and trimming were derived from the DNA, and the V and J assignments and clone size from that table. The sample yields around 140,000 clones, around 81% seen once. The CDR3 loop spans 16 amino acids. The V gene end was trimmed by 5 bases and the J gene end by 1 base; junction bases not matched to a gene: 9. Germline V gene sequence: CDR1 SGHRS, CDR2 YFSETQ. This sequence originates from a woman in her sixties or seventies with active or convalescent COVID-19. The chain is built from TRBV5-1 and TRBJ2-3; TRBD2 matches 8 bases. Sequenced material: peripheral blood. CDR3 region: CASRIGTLAGTDTQYF. In DNA, the CDR3 is TGCGCCAGCAGGATTGGCACACTAGCGGGCACAGATACGCAGTATTTT.